This paragraph reports one T cell receptor beta chain. Its cognate antigen is unknown. Per germline, CDR1 SGHNT and CDR2 YENEEA. Trimming removed 5 bases from V and 9 bases from J; junction bases left unmatched: 2. The CDR3 spans 13 residues. The source of the sample is a study of regulatory and conventional T cells in RAG deficiency. Genomic DNA came from blood conventional CD4+ T cells gated CD25-low CD127-high. Study-level results: In Omenn syndrome, sorted "Tregs" may be peripherally activated cells.

TCRdb keeps only in-frame clones here, not all; method: immunoSEQ multiplex PCR. The table has more than 35,000 clones, 90% seen once. This sample was also put to use in a study of regulatory T cells. That paper states: Amplification used 52 TRBV primers and 13 TRBJ primers. Patient repertoires had restricted TRB V-J pairs and skewed V and J usage, most in Tregs.

Source material: CD4+ effector T cells sorted from blood. The receptor comes from a human donor in good health. The J gene is TRBJ2-5, the V gene TRBV11-3, with TRBD2 matching over 14 bases. CDR3 residues: CASSLGLAGAQYF. As DNA, the CDR3 is TGTGCCAGCAGCCTGGGACTAGCGGGAGCCCAGTACTTC.